The 6 T cell receptor beta chains reported below all come from one sample, sequenced in a study of T cells in Graves' hyperthyroidism and ophthalmopathy. Researchers amplified the TCR beta CDR3 regions from RNA transcripts. A first-round RT-PCR of the TCR CDR3 used the HTBI primer set. TCRdb re-called the multiplex PCR reads with MiXCR, one entry per CDR3 protein. The sample consists of hundreds of thousands of distinct CDR3 sequences, 18% of them appearing once. Sample: blood. The receptors were gathered from a woman between 50 and 59 years old with Graves' hyperthyroidism that later progressed to Graves' ophthalmopathy.

This CDR3 reads CASSLEGATGMINQPQHF. The CDR3 DNA follows: TGTGCCAGCAGCTTAGAGGGCGCGACAGGCATGATCAATCAGCCCCAGCATTTT. V usage is TRBV7-9 and J usage is TRBJ1-5; tentatively, D is TRBD1 (6 bases). V lost 1 base and J 3 bases, leaving 19 bases between the germline ends. Germline V gene sequence: CDR1 SEHNR, CDR2 FQNEAQ (reference sequence). The CDR3 is 18 residues long.

This clonotype was seen only a few times. V gene TRBV27 combines with J gene TRBJ2-7; 8 positions match TRBD1. Losses at the gene ends were 4 bases for V and 1 base for J; bases not matched to a gene: 9. CDR1 is MNHEY, CDR2 SMNVEV, per germline (reference sequence). The length of the CDR3 is 16 residues. The CDR3 here is CASSSPGQEGSYEQYF. CDR3 coding DNA: TGTGCCAGCAGTTCTCCGGGACAGGAGGGGTCCTACGAGCAGTACTTC.

This clonotype occurred a few times. This chain connects TRBV4-1 to TRBJ1-2; D gene unclear. The germline V gene encodes CDR1 MGHRA and CDR2 YSYEKL. The CDR3 loop spans 14 amino acids. The V and J ends lost 0 bases and 5 bases respectively, with 10 bases between them. The CDR3 bases are TGCGCCAGCAGCCAAGATCATCGGGCGTATGGCTACACCTTC. It encodes CASSQDHRAYGYTF.

Comment on this clonotype: A much larger clone is a single base away; this may be a read error. The genes are TRBV5-5 and TRBJ1-4; 11 nucleotides match TRBD1. The CDR3 is 17 amino acids. CDR1 and CDR2 (germline): SGHKS, YYEKEE (reference sequence). V was pared by 1 base and J by 1 base, with 3 bases of the junction left unmatched. In nucleotides, the CDR3 is TGTGCCAGCAGCTTGTCGGGACAGGGGGTAACTAATGAAAAACTGTTTTTT. Translation gives CASSLSGQGVTNEKLFF. The whole variable domain, remainder taken from reference TRBV5-5 and TRBJ1-4, is DAGVTQSPTHLIKTRGQQVTLRCSPISGHKSVSWYQQVLGQGPQFIFQYYEKEERGRGNFPDRFSARQFPNYSSELNVNALLLGDSALYLCASSLSGQGVTNEKLFFGSGTQLSVL.

This clonotype has only a few counts. The gene calls are TRBV12-3 or TRBV12-4 and TRBJ1-1; perhaps TRBD1 as D (6 bases). The CDR3 length is 13 residues. The V gene lost 5 bases and the J gene lost 3 bases, with 10 bases spanning the gap. For the CDR3, the DNA is TGTGCCAGCAGTCGAAGACAGGACACTGAAGCTTTCTTT. Translating gives CASSRRQDTEAFF.

The chain joins TRBV5-5 to TRBJ2-3, with D possibly matching TRBD1 (6 bases). V shed 4 bases and J shed 0 bases, with 18 bases lying between them. The CDR3 is 17 amino acids. CDR1 is SGHKS and CDR2 is YYEKEE in the germline V gene (reference sequence). CDR3 residues: CASSPLPTGTSTDTQYF. DNA for the CDR3: TGTGCCAGCAGCCCCCTTCCTACAGGGACCAGCACAGATACGCAGTATTTT.